These 14 T cell receptor beta chains share one sample of origin, sequenced in a study of shared clonotypes between healthy human individuals. This table comes from immunoSEQ multiplex PCR, and its TCRdb copy is limited to in-frame clones, with some not included. The sample has about 2.4 million clones, 93% seen once. The sample was naive CD4+ T cells from PBMCs. Subset here: CD45RA+ positively selected. Every receptor here comes from a man aged 18 to 30 in good health. Some clones in this sample may be carry-over from other donors' samples.

As to this clone: A read error may be the cause here, since a much bigger clone is one base away. The same CDR3 arises from other DNA sequences in this sample as well. The gene calls are TRBV6-1 and TRBJ2-3; D not certain. Per germline, CDR1 MNHNS and CDR2 SASEGT. V was clipped by 6 bases and J by 2 bases, with 3 bases between them. The CDR3 is made up of 11 amino acids. The CDR3 DNA is TGTGCCAGCAGGTTCACAGATACGCAGTATTTT. Residues: CASRFTDTQYF.

The rearrangement links TRBV29-1 to TRBJ2-7; possible D gene TRBD2, 5 bases. Germline V gives CDR1 SQVTM, CDR2 ANQGSEA. V lost 4 bases to trimming and J lost 0 bases, with 10 bases between them. This CDR3 contains 13 residues. CDR3 in amino acids: CSVGGLSSYEQYF. CDR3 nucleotides: TGCAGCGTTGGCGGGCTGAGCTCCTACGAGCAGTACTTC.

This sequence joins TRBV7-9 and TRBJ1-1; tentatively, D is TRBD1 (6 bases). Germline CDR1 reads SEHNR; CDR2 reads FQNEAQ (reference sequence). CDR3 length: 16 amino acids. The germline V and J ends were trimmed by 3 bases and 0 bases, with 14 bases remaining between them. This CDR3 reads CASSLATGHLNTEAFF. CDR3 DNA sequence: TGTGCCAGCAGCTTGGCGACGGGACACCTGAACACTGAAGCTTTCTTT.

This chain connects TRBV5-4 to TRBJ2-1; 7 bases agree with TRBD2. The germline V gene encodes CDR1 SGHNT and CDR2 YYREEE (reference sequence). V trimming: 3 bases; J trimming: 3 bases; junction bases outside the gene matches: 9. There are 16 residues in the CDR3. The CDR3 protein is CASSWQGAGLYNEQFF. The CDR3 DNA reads TGTGCCAGCAGCTGGCAGGGAGCGGGACTCTACAATGAGCAGTTCTTC.

CDR3 sequence: CASSLQGFSYEQYF. The CDR3 DNA reads as TGCGCCAGCAGCTTACAGGGATTTTCCTACGAGCAGTACTTC. V and J are TRBV5-1 and TRBJ2-7, with D maybe TRBD1 (6 bases). This CDR3 comprises 14 residues. The germline V gene has CDR1 SGHRS and CDR2 YFSETQ. The V and J ends lost 2 bases and 1 base respectively, with 10 bases between them.

The chain combines TRBV19 with TRBJ2-1; 7 nucleotides match TRBD1. J was trimmed by 6 bases and V by 4 bases; bases with no gene match: 9. The germline V gene encodes CDR1 LNHDA and CDR2 SQIVND (reference sequence). The CDR3 contains 15 residues. In nucleotides, the CDR3 is TGTGCCAGTAGTACTACGAACGACAGGGCCAATGAGCAGTTCTTC. Protein sequence: CASSTTNDRANEQFF.

The V and J genes are TRBV7-2 and TRBJ2-1; D uncertain. Germline loops: CDR1 SGHTA, CDR2 FQGNSA. CDR3 length: 12 amino acids. V was pared by 5 bases and J by 5 bases, with 7 bases between. The CDR3 protein is CASSLRDNEQFF. In DNA form, the CDR3 reads TGTGCCAGCAGCCTCCGGGACAATGAGCAGTTCTTC.

The chain employs TRBV19 and TRBJ2-2, with 7 bases lining up with TRBD2. Germline V lookup: CDR1 LNHDA, CDR2 SQIVND (reference sequence). Trimming at V came to 9 bases and at J to 2 bases, leaving 9 bases not matched to a gene. The CDR3 totals 15 residues. In DNA form, the CDR3 reads TGTGCCAGCACCGGGGGGAGATCAAACACCGGGGAGCTGTTTTTT. The encoded protein is CASTGGRSNTGELFF.

The CDR3: CASSYAGPSMGEQYF. The CDR3 region has the DNA TGTGCCAGCAGCTACGCAGGACCCTCAATGGGCGAGCAGTACTTC. The chain employs TRBV28 and TRBJ2-7, with D uncertain. Per germline, CDR1 MDHEN and CDR2 SYDVKM. This CDR3 region has 15 residues. The V end was cut by 6 bases, the J end by 6 bases, with 21 bases between.

This clone was recorded only once. V gene TRBV5-1 combines with J gene TRBJ1-5; D possibly corresponds to TRBD1 (5 bases). The V gene lost 7 bases and the J gene lost 4 bases, with 12 bases spanning the gap. CDR3 length: 13 residues. Germline V gene sequence: CDR1 SGHRS, CDR2 YFSETQ. The DNA of the CDR3 is TGCGCCAGCGGCATTGACAGAAATCAGCCCCAGCATTTT. Amino acids: CASGIDRNQPQHF. The full variable domain, its missing parts supplied by reference TRBV5-1 and TRBJ1-5, is KAGVTQTPRYLIKTRGQQVTLSCSPISGHRSVSWYQQTPGQGLQFLFEYFSETQRNKGNFPGRFSGRQFSNSRSEMNVSTLELGDSALYLCASGIDRNQPQHFGDGTRLSIL.

Details on this clone: The identical CDR3 is also encoded by other nucleotide sequences in the sample. The CDR3 here is CASSLKGETQYF. The CDR3 DNA reads TGTGCCAGCAGCTTAAAGGGGGAGACCCAGTACTTC. J is TRBJ2-5 and V is TRBV7-8; possibly TRBD1 for D (5 bases). Germline CDR1 and CDR2: SGHVS and FQNEAQ. This CDR3 comprises 12 residues. The ends were cut back, 2 bases at V and 5 bases at J, with 6 bases in the middle.

This clone was picked up one time. The CDR3 spells CASSSGQAGNTIYF. The CDR3 DNA reads as TGTGCCAGCAGTTCGGGGCAGGCCGGAAACACCATATATTTT. The V gene is TRBV6-6, the J gene TRBJ1-3; D may be TRBD1 (5 bases). CDR3 length: 14 residues. Germline V gene sequence: CDR1 MNHNY, CDR2 SVGAGI (reference sequence). Between the trimmed V and J ends, which lost 4 bases and 4 bases, there was a span of 11 bases.

The chain links TRBV28 to TRBJ2-7; 14 bases match TRBD2. Trimming took 2 bases from V and 7 from J; bases not matched to a gene: 7. CDR3 length: 16 amino acids. CDR1 is MDHEN and CDR2 is SYDVKM in the germline V gene. For the CDR3, the DNA is TGTGCCAGCAGTTTAATTGGACTAGCGGGAGGCCGGGAGCAGTACTTC. Encoded protein: CASSLIGLAGGREQYF.

The V gene is TRBV9, the J gene TRBJ2-1; 13 positions match TRBD2. J gave up 3 bases and V 3 bases, and 3 bases lay outside the gene matches. Germline CDR1 SGDLS, CDR2 YYNGEE. This CDR3 is built from 16 residues. This chain's CDR3 is CASSEGLAGIYNEQFF. The CDR3 DNA follows: TGTGCCAGCAGCGAGGGACTAGCGGGGATCTACAATGAGCAGTTCTTC. Looking up the rest from reference TRBV9 and TRBJ2-1 gives the full variable domain: DSGVTQTPKHLITATGQRVTLRCSPRSGDLSVYWYQQSLDQGLQFLIQYYNGEERAKGNILERFSAQQFPDLHSELNLSSLELGDSALYFCASSEGLAGIYNEQFFGPGTRLTVL.